Here is one T cell receptor (beta chain) with its context. Its antigen is not identified. TCRbeta library construction was performed incorporating unique molecular identifiers. TCRdb passed the PCR reads through MiXCR, listing each CDR3 protein once. The repertoire holds a few hundred thousand distinct CDR3 sequences, with more than 20% as singletons. Germline V gene data show CDR1 as SGHVS and CDR2 as FNYEAQ. The trim removed 1 base at V and 7 bases at J, leaving 6 bases unmatched. The CDR3 spans 16 residues. The data originate from a study of T-cell reconstitution after alpha-beta-depleted transplantation in children. Study-wide results and limits: Newly produced T cells mostly accounted for T-cell counts and diversity one year post-transplant. The origin of alpha-beta T cells about two months after transplant was reportedly several hundred expanded graft clones. Where some patients showed high TCRbeta diversity at day 60, it came from recipient T cells and thymic progenitors that had survived.

The source is a female patient aged 2-10 years who had a stem cell transplant for congenital amegakaryocytic thrombocytopenia, so the T cells may come from the graft donor. This chain joins TRBV7-6 and TRBJ2-7; TRBD2 agrees at 14 bases. The sample here was PBMCs, mostly from graft donor cells, taken 360 days after TCRalphabeta/CD19-depleted stem cell transplant. CDR3 sequence reads: CASSLGAGTSGGEQYF. In DNA, the CDR3 is TGTGCCAGCAGCTTAGGGGCGGGGACTAGCGGGGGAGAGCAGTACTTC.